This TCR beta chain is from a study of shared clonotypes between healthy human individuals. Study context: Plates per donor: three CD4 naive, three CD4 memory, two CD8 naive, one CD8 memory.

The table came from immunoSEQ multiplex PCR; TCRdb's copy has only in-frame clones and leaves some out. The repertoire holds 950,000 to 1,300,000 clones, with under 80% as singletons. The CDR3 runs to 15 residues. Trimming pared 5 bases from V and 0 bases from J, leaving 8 bases between. Germline CDR1 reads SGHVS; CDR2 reads FNYEAQ. The J gene is TRBJ2-6, the V gene TRBV7-6; tentatively, D is TRBD1 (6 bases). The material sequenced was memory CD4+ T cells sorted from blood. As for subset: CD45RA-negative fraction. This receptor was obtained from a man in his late teens or twenties in good health. The DNA for the CDR3 is TGTGCCAGCAGCCAACAGGGCTCTGGGGCCAACGTCCTGACTTTC. Protein sequence: CASSQQGSGANVLTF.